This T cell receptor beta chain was recorded in a study of coeliac disease. On this clone: Its antigen is unknown.

Whole-study findings and limits: Known gliadin-specific TRB sequences: about 55% of the 18 coeliac samples, only 1 of 6 controls. Largely private TRB repertoires meant most sequences were sample-unique. In active celiac disease, intraepithelial and lamina propria TRB and TRG repertoires were less clonal than controls. Lamina propria and intraepithelial cell fractions may contain each other's cells.

Germline loops: CDR1 SGDLS, CDR2 YYNGEE. This CDR3 is built from 15 residues. Trimming shortened V by 1 base and J by 8 bases, and 16 bases separated the two germline ends. TCRdb's copy holds only in-frame clones and misses some; the assay was immunoSEQ multiplex PCR. This sample has about 6,700 clones, with around 62% found just once. The J gene is TRBJ2-1, the V gene TRBV9; perhaps TRBD2 as D (5 bases). The sequence derives from a young woman with active celiac disease. The specimen sequenced was lamina propria lymphocytes from the gut. The DNA of the CDR3 is TGTGCCAGCAGCGTAAACCCGAGGGTGCGATATGAGCAGTTCTTC. Residues: CASSVNPRVRYEQFF. Filled out from reference TRBV9 and TRBJ2-1, the complete variable domain reads DSGVTQTPKHLITATGQRVTLRCSPRSGDLSVYWYQQSLDQGLQFLIQYYNGEERAKGNILERFSAQQFPDLHSELNLSSLELGDSALYFCASSVNPRVRYEQFFGPGTRLTVL.